These 24 T cell receptor beta chains were all obtained from the same sample, sequenced in a study of blood T cell repertoires in COVID-19. Here immunoSEQ multiplex PCR was the method, and the copy in TCRdb shows in-frame clones only, minus some. The sample has around 260,000 clones; roughly nine tenths are singletons. Material for sequencing was peripheral blood. The source is a middle-aged man who had recovered from COVID-19.

This rearrangement joins TRBV25-1 to TRBJ2-7; TRBD1 agrees at 7 bases. Germline loops: CDR1 MGHDK, CDR2 SYGVNS. The CDR3 sequence is 15 residues long. The junction had 11 bases not matched to a gene; V was cut back by 4 bases and J by 5 bases. CDR3 sequence: CASSAYQEGADEQYF. DNA of the CDR3: TGTGCCAGCAGTGCCTATCAAGAGGGGGCAGACGAGCAGTACTTC.

The rearrangement uses TRBV27 and TRBJ1-2; TRBD1 matches 9 bases. The ends lost 8 bases at V and 7 bases at J; junction bases unmatched: 11. The CDR3 has 14 residues. Germline lookup yields CDR1 MNHEY and CDR2 SMNVEV (reference sequence). The CDR3 DNA is TGTGCCAGCCGCGTTGGACAGGGGAGTGGTGGCTACACCTTC. Translated, it gives CASRVGQGSGGYTF.

The rearrangement links TRBV7-8 to TRBJ2-1; the D is unclear. CDR3 size: 15 residues. Germline CDR1 and CDR2: SGHVS and FQNEAQ. The V and J ends lost 4 bases and 6 bases respectively, with 16 bases between them. DNA of the CDR3: TGTGCCAGCAGCTCACCGATCGGGTCTCTCAATGAGCAGTTCTTC. Protein: CASSSPIGSLNEQFF.

The V call is TRBV7-2, the J call TRBJ2-5, with D unclear. The CDR3 is 13 residues long. From germline, CDR1 is SGHTA and CDR2 FQGNSA. Deletions cut 5 bases from V and 4 bases from J, with 11 bases between. The DNA for the CDR3 is TGTGCCAGCAGCCCCCGGAGAGGAGAGACCCAGTACTTC. Its protein is CASSPRRGETQYF.

The chain carries TRBV21-1 and TRBJ2-2; whether TRBD2, the table's D call, matches the DNA was not checked. TRBV21-1 has pseudogene status. The CDR3 sequence is 18 residues long. The CDR3 DNA sequence: TGTGCCAGCAGCTGGGGGACTAGCGGGAGGCAGAACACCGGGGAGCTGTTTTTT. Its translation: CASSWGTSGRQNTGELFF.

The rearrangement joins TRBV5-4 to TRBJ1-1, with 7 nucleotides matching TRBD1. V lost 4 bases and J lost 4; bases outside the gene matches: 4. This CDR3 region has 13 residues. Germline values: CDR1 SGHNT, CDR2 YYREEE (reference sequence). The CDR3 DNA is TGTGCCAGCAGCAGGGGGCTCAGCACTGAAGCTTTCTTT. This gives the protein CASSRGLSTEAFF.

CDR3 amino acids: CASGGPNTGELFF. The DNA for the CDR3 is TGTGCCAGCGGGGGCCCGAACACCGGGGAGCTGTTTTTT. The chain uses TRBV6-5 and TRBJ2-2, with a weak D call TRBD1 (6 bases). Deletions cut 8 bases from V and 0 bases from J, with 7 bases between. There are 13 residues in the CDR3. Germline V gives CDR1 MNHEY, CDR2 SVGAGI.

The CDR3 nucleotides are TGCGCCAGCAGCCAAGCAGGACAGAACACCGGGGAGCTGTTTTTT. Encoded protein: CASSQAGQNTGELFF. The chain has TRBV4-1 and TRBJ2-2; a possible D gene is TRBD1 (5 bases). Trimming left V 1 base short and J 1 base short, with 7 bases between. The CDR3 sequence is 15 residues long. The germline gives CDR1 MGHRA, CDR2 YSYEKL.

The rearrangement joins TRBV2 to TRBJ1-5; tentative D call: TRBD1 (6 bases). CDR3 length equals 20 residues. Trimming removed 3 bases from V and 0 bases from J, with 24 bases in between. Germline V gene data show CDR1 as SNHLY and CDR2 as FYNNEI. The CDR3 is CASSDKGGVRVGPSNQPQHF. The CDR3 DNA reads as TGTGCCAGCAGTGATAAGGGGGGGGTACGGGTAGGGCCTAGCAATCAGCCCCAGCATTTT.

The chain uses TRBV7-8 and TRBJ2-7; 9 bases align to TRBD2. The V gene end was trimmed by 2 bases and the J gene end by 2 bases; junction bases not matched to a gene: 1. Germline lookup yields CDR1 SGHVS and CDR2 FQNEAQ. The CDR3 is 14 amino acids. CDR3 nucleotide sequence: TGTGCCAGCAGCTTATCTAGCGGGGCCTACGAGCAGTACTTC. Protein: CASSLSSGAYEQYF.

V and J are TRBV7-2 and TRBJ2-3, with D possibly being TRBD1 (5 bases). This CDR3 has 13 residues. V lost 5 bases and J lost 5, with 11 bases in between. Per the germline V gene, CDR1 is SGHTA and CDR2 is FQGNSA. The CDR3, as DNA: TGTGCCAGCAGCGGGCAGGGTGGAGATACGCAGTATTTT. Translating gives CASSGQGGDTQYF.

The chain recombines TRBV18 with TRBJ1-1; D is uncertain. This CDR3 has 13 residues. Germline V gene sequence: CDR1 KGHSH, CDR2 LQKENI. V dropped 4 bases and J dropped 1 base, with 7 bases sitting between them. The DNA of the CDR3 is TGTGCCAGCTCACGGGCAGGGAACACTGAAGCTTTCTTT. Protein sequence: CASSRAGNTEAFF.

This chain uses TRBV21-1 with TRBJ2-7; the table assigns TRBD2, which was not confirmed against the DNA. TRBV21-1 is designated a pseudogene. The CDR3 consists of 15 residues. In DNA form, the CDR3 reads TGTGCCAGCAGCAAAGGCGAGGGAGGGCCGGATGAGCAGTACTTC. Residues: CASSKGEGGPDEQYF.

The genes are TRBV4-3 and TRBJ2-2; D is unresolved. V dropped 0 bases and J dropped 5 bases, with 10 bases sitting between them. The germline V gene encodes CDR1 LGHNA and CDR2 YSLEER. The CDR3 has 15 amino acids. The CDR3 sequence: CASSQDRTRTGELFF. CDR3 bases: TGCGCCAGCAGCCAAGATCGCACCCGGACCGGGGAGCTGTTTTTT.

The chain couples TRBV6-5 to TRBJ2-7; D not resolved. Trimming took 11 bases from V and 2 from J, leaving 16 bases between them. The CDR3 has 13 amino acids. The germline gives CDR1 MNHEY, CDR2 SVGAGI. CDR3 nucleotide sequence: TGTGCCTCCTCCGGGTTAGGCGCCTACGAGCAGTACTTC. It yields the protein CASSGLGAYEQYF.

This clone has more than one count but fewer than ten. This chain connects TRBV7-2 to TRBJ1-2; tentatively, D is TRBD1 (5 bases). Trimming cost V 2 bases and J 4 bases, with 14 bases left between them. CDR3 size: 15 residues. The V gene's germline CDR1 is SGHTA and CDR2 FQGNSA. The CDR3 loop reads CASSLQVRDLYGYTF. DNA of the CDR3: TGTGCCAGCAGCTTACAGGTCAGGGATCTCTATGGCTACACCTTC.

The chain links TRBV3-1 (or the pseudogene TRBV3-2) to TRBJ2-3; TRBD2 matches at 9 bases. Germline V gives CDR1 LGHDT, CDR2 YNNKEL (reference sequence). The CDR3 is 15 amino acids. Trimming took 1 base from V and 1 from J; bases not matched to a gene: 0. The CDR3 DNA sequence: TGTGCCAGCAGCCAAGGGACTAGCGGCACAGATACGCAGTATTTT. It codes for CASSQGTSGTDTQYF.

The rearrangement uses TRBV30 and TRBJ1-2, with a possible D match to TRBD1 (6 bases). Germline assignment: CDR1 GTSNPN and CDR2 SVGIG (reference sequence). There are 14 residues in the CDR3. V lost 5 bases, J lost 3 bases, and 16 bases lay in between. The CDR3 DNA reads TGTGCCTGGGGAAACCTACAGGGTTACTATGGCTACACCTTC. Translating gives CAWGNLQGYYGYTF.

This clone was seen once. The rearrangement uses TRBV30 and TRBJ1-1; D unclear. Per germline, CDR1 GTSNPN and CDR2 SVGIG (reference sequence). This CDR3 spans 13 amino acids. V lost 2 bases, J lost 1 base, and 8 bases lay in between. For the CDR3, the DNA is TGTGCCTGGAGTTATCAGTGGAACACTGAAGCTTTCTTT. Translating gives CAWSYQWNTEAFF.

The chain has TRBV7-2 and TRBJ1-2; D is unclear. CDR3 length equals 13 residues. Germline V gene lookup returns CDR1 SGHTA and CDR2 FQGNSA. V was cut by 5 bases and J by 8 bases, with 15 bases left in between. The CDR3 DNA is TGTGCCAGCAGCCAGGTGGCCGGGAGGGGCTACACCTTC. Encoded protein: CASSQVAGRGYTF.

The rearrangement links TRBV7-6 to TRBJ2-1, with TRBD2 identical over 11 bases. This CDR3 spans 16 amino acids. Germline CDR1 and CDR2: SGHVS and FNYEAQ. V lost 2 bases and J lost 6; bases outside the gene matches: 6. Here the CDR3 DNA reads TGTGCCAGCAGCTTAATAGCGGGGGGGCCGCGCAATGAGCAGTTCTTC. It codes for CASSLIAGGPRNEQFF.

The chain is built from TRBV10-2 and TRBJ1-2, with D maybe TRBD1 (6 bases). The CDR3 runs to 15 residues. The germline V and J ends were trimmed by 8 bases and 6 bases, with 22 bases remaining between them. Per germline, CDR1 WSHSY and CDR2 SAAADI. The CDR3: CASSFGTYHSNGYTF. CDR3 nucleotide sequence: TGCGCCAGCTCCTTTGGGACATACCATTCTAATGGCTACACCTTC.

The rearrangement joins TRBV29-1 to TRBJ2-3; D is possibly TRBD2 (7 bases). The CDR3 runs 13 residues. Germline CDR1 SQVTM, CDR2 ANQGSEA. V lost 7 bases, J lost 4 bases, and 15 bases lay in between. The CDR3 region has the DNA TGCAGCGGGGGGGGGCCCGCCCCAGATACGCAGTATTTT. Translation gives CSGGGPAPDTQYF.

This chain connects TRBV11-2 to TRBJ2-7; a weak D match, TRBD1 (6 bases). The CDR3 consists of 18 residues. Trimming pared 1 base from V and 0 bases from J, leaving 19 bases between. Germline CDR1 is SGHAT and CDR2 is FQNNGV. This CDR3 reads CASSLGSPGQTGSYEQYF. Written as DNA, the CDR3 is TGTGCCAGCAGCTTAGGTTCACCCGGACAGACCGGCTCCTACGAGCAGTACTTC.